This T cell receptor (beta chain) was captured by sequencing in a study of CD8+CD57+ T cells in acquired aplastic anemia. For the study at large: Sorted CD4+ and CD8+ cell DNA averaged about 3 ug. Around 10 million reads were obtained on average for healthy donor CD4+ cells. Notes on the study in general: Controls and patients did not differ significantly in CD8+ Simpson's diversity. The study identified around 28 CD8+ CDR3 sequences shared by patients and controls.

Germline V gene data show CDR1 as ENHRY and CDR2 as SYGVKD. The CDR3 loop spans 12 amino acids. CDR3 and TCR beta VDJ profiling relied on genomic DNA as the template. TCRdb re-analysed the reads in MiXCR, keeping a single row per CDR3 protein. The sample consists of about 210,000 distinct CDR3 sequences, 61% of them appearing once. On this clonotype: The antigen is undetermined. At one of its ends the junction is not consistent with the germline gene, which may arise from a read error.

This receptor was identified in a human donor in good health. Sequences were obtained from sorted CD4+, CD8+, or CD8+CD57+ T cells (not recorded which) from PBMCs. The V and J genes are TRBV10-3 and TRBJ1-2; 7 bases fit TRBD1. The CDR3 nucleotides are TGTGCCAGCAGTGACAGGGAGTTCCGACTCTCCTTC. It codes for CASSDREFRLSF.